These 23 T cell receptor beta chains were all obtained from the same sample, sequenced in a study of prognosis after radiotherapy for stage I lung cancer. Genomic DNA yielded TCR beta CDR3, amplified by two-round multiplex PCR. Individual primers that were specific to each TRBV and TRBJ gene served in first-round PCR. TCRdb reanalysed the multiplex PCR reads using MiXCR and keeps one entry per CDR3 protein. The table records approximately 25,000 distinct CDR3 sequences, around 40% of them present only once. The sequences come from PBMCs, collected before or after stereotactic body radiation therapy (not recorded which). These receptors were collected from a donor over 45 with non-small cell lung cancer.

The chain links TRBV4-3 to TRBJ1-1; D might be TRBD1 (5 bases). CDR3 length equals 15 residues. Trimming removed 1 base from V and 6 bases from J, with 15 bases in between. Germline loops: CDR1 LGHNA, CDR2 YSLEER. The CDR3 here is CASSQAPGGLAEAFF. In DNA, the CDR3 is TGCGCCAGCAGCCAAGCCCCTGGGGGGTTGGCTGAAGCTTTCTTT.

This clonotype came up many times. The rearrangement links TRBV30 to TRBJ2-1; 10 bases agree with TRBD2. CDR3 size: 22 residues. V lost 0 bases and J lost 11; bases outside the gene matches: 31. From germline, CDR1 is GTSNPN and CDR2 SVGIG (reference sequence). The CDR3 DNA is TGTGCCTGGAGTGTGGGATGGGTAGCGGGAGGACTTTTGTTTTTAGGGGGGGCGCAGCAGTTCTTC. This translates into CAWSVGWVAGGLLFLGGAQQFF.

In this sample, this clonotype turned up many times. The chain employs TRBV10-3 and TRBJ2-5, with TRBD2 identical over 11 bases. Looked up from germline, CDR1 is ENHRY and CDR2 is SYGVKD. CDR3 length: 15 amino acids. Trimming at V came to 2 bases and at J to 3 bases, leaving 2 bases not matched to a gene. CDR3 DNA: TGTGCCATCAGTGAGCCGGGACTAGCGGAAGAGACCCAGTACTTC. Encoded protein: CAISEPGLAEETQYF.

A word on this clonotype: The likely explanation is a read error, given a far larger clone one base away. V gene TRBV6-4 combines with J gene TRBJ2-3; D is ambiguous. Germline V lookup: CDR1 MRHNA, CDR2 SNTAGT. The CDR3 length is 14 residues. Trimming removed 3 bases from V and 0 bases from J, with 7 bases in between. This CDR3 reads CASSEETSTDTQYF. The CDR3 region has the DNA TGTGCCAGCAGTGAAGAGACAAGCACAGATACGCAGTATTTT.

Turning to this clonotype: With a far larger clone one base away, a read error is the likely cause. This chain links TRBV7-3 with TRBJ2-5; D unresolved. The germline CDR1 and CDR2 sequences are SGHTA and FQGTGA. This CDR3 comprises 13 residues. The DNA of the CDR3 is TGTGTCAGCAGCCTTGGGCAACAAGAGACCCAGTACTTC. Translating it yields CVSSLGQQETQYF. Together with reference TRBV7-3 and TRBJ2-5, the CDR3 gives the full variable domain: GAGVSQTPSNKVTEKGKYVELRCDPISGHTALYWYRQSLGQGPEFLIYFQGTGAADDSGLPNDRFFAVRPEGSVSTLKIQRTERGDSAVYLCVSSLGQQETQYFGPGTRLLVL.

This chain joins TRBV29-1 and TRBJ2-1; maybe TRBD2 (6 bases). The CDR3 runs 14 residues. The germline V gene encodes CDR1 SQVTM and CDR2 ANQGSEA. The germline V and J ends were trimmed by 2 bases and 8 bases, with 16 bases remaining between them. CDR3 sequence reads: CSVELRGRGDEQFF. For the CDR3, the DNA is TGCAGCGTTGAATTACGGGGGAGAGGAGATGAGCAGTTCTTC.

The table lists this clonotype with many counts. V is TRBV9 and J is TRBJ2-7; D gene unclear. Looked up from germline, CDR1 is SGDLS and CDR2 is YYNGEE. Trimming shortened V by 2 bases and J by 6 bases, and 9 bases separated the two germline ends. This CDR3 region has 12 residues. CDR3 protein: CASSVGYSEQYF. The CDR3 nucleotides read TGTGCCAGCAGCGTTGGGTACAGCGAGCAGTACTTC.

The gene calls are TRBV5-1 and TRBJ2-2; no clear D gene. Trimming left V 9 bases short and J 1 base short, with 13 bases between. The germline V gene has CDR1 SGHRS and CDR2 YFSETQ. The length of the CDR3 is 14 residues. CDR3: CATADELNTGELFF. In DNA, the CDR3 is TGCGCCACCGCCGATGAATTGAACACCGGGGAGCTGTTTTTT.

This chain links TRBV6-4 with TRBJ2-1, with TRBD1 matching over 8 bases. Germline V lookup: CDR1 MRHNA, CDR2 SNTAGT. The CDR3 covers 13 residues. The J segment lost 8 bases and the V segment lost 6 bases, leaving 6 bases of the junction unmatched. CDR3 amino acids: CASSRQGNDEQFF. For the CDR3, the DNA is TGTGCCAGCAGCAGACAGGGGAACGATGAGCAGTTCTTC.

This clonotype has ten or more counts. The rearrangement joins TRBV5-6 to TRBJ2-7; D is unresolved. The CDR3 consists of 13 residues. Germline CDR1 SGHDT, CDR2 YYEEEE. V was trimmed by 2 bases and J by 3 bases, leaving 9 bases between them. CDR3 nucleotide sequence: TGTGCCAGCAGCTTAAGATTGGGCTACGAGCAGTACTTC. Encoded protein: CASSLRLGYEQYF. Variable domain in full (rest from reference TRBV5-6 and TRBJ2-7): DAGVTQSPTHLIKTRGQQVTLRCSPKSGHDTVSWYQQALGQGPQFIFQYYEEEERQRGNFPDRFSGHQFPNYSSELNVNALLLGDSALYLCASSLRLGYEQYFGPGTRLTVT.

This clonotype was found many times. This sequence joins TRBV2 and TRBJ2-5; 7 bases map to TRBD1. Trimming cost V 5 bases and J 4 bases; bases outside gene matches: 4. The CDR3 is made up of 13 amino acids. CDR1 is SNHLY, CDR2 FYNNEI, per germline. CDR3 in amino acids: CASSRQGGETQYF. CDR3 nucleotides: TGTGCCAGCAGTAGACAGGGCGGAGAGACCCAGTACTTC.

This clonotype was observed many times. The chain combines TRBV18 with TRBJ2-7, with D perhaps matching TRBD1 (6 bases). This CDR3 is 15 amino acids long. V dropped 3 bases and J dropped 2 bases, with 14 bases sitting between them. Germline CDR1 KGHSH, CDR2 LQKENI. CDR3 in DNA: TGTGCCAGCTCACCTTATTCCGGGACAACCTACGAGCAGTACTTC. Translated: CASSPYSGTTYEQYF.

This clonotype was recorded a few times. This may arise from a read error, as a much more abundant clone is one base away. Since the CDR3 does not end with the conserved phenylalanine or tryptophan, this likely comes from a read error. The CDR3 sequence is CSARDRASYGYTL. In DNA, the CDR3 is TGCAGTGCTAGAGATCGGGCAAGCTATGGCTACACCCTC. The chain uses TRBV20-1 and TRBJ1-2, with D uncertain. Germline assignment: CDR1 DFQATT and CDR2 SNEGSKA (reference sequence). The ends were cut back, 0 bases at V and 4 bases at J, with 9 bases in the middle. This CDR3 contains 13 residues.

The CDR3 region has the DNA TGTGCCTGGAGGCCGGGGGGCGGGGGGGGGGGCTATGGCTACACCTTC. Translated: CAWRPGGGGGGYGYTF. The chain uses TRBV30 and TRBJ1-2; TRBD1 is a possible D gene (6 bases). This CDR3 spans 16 amino acids. Between the trimmed V and J ends, which lost 3 bases and 4 bases, there was a span of 21 bases. Per the germline V gene, CDR1 is GTSNPN and CDR2 is SVGIG (reference sequence).

This clonotype showed up many times. The DNA for the CDR3 is TGTGCCAGCAGCGATGTAGGGGTTGGCACAGATACGCAGTATTTT. It specifies CASSDVGVGTDTQYF. V gene TRBV7-9 combines with J gene TRBJ2-3; maybe TRBD1 (5 bases). Germline V gives CDR1 SEHNR, CDR2 FQNEAQ (reference sequence). V was shortened by 5 bases and J by 1 base, with 13 bases between the two germline ends. The CDR3 has 15 amino acids.

This clonotype is medium-sized in the sample. The chain links TRBV5-1 to TRBJ2-7; the D is unclear. The CDR3 has 14 residues. Trimming shortened V by 3 bases and J by 3 bases, and 13 bases separated the two germline ends. The germline gives CDR1 SGHRS, CDR2 YFSETQ. Here the CDR3 DNA reads TGCGCCAGCAGCTCACCCACCCTCTTCTACGAGCAGTACTTC. Protein product: CASSSPTLFYEQYF.

V usage is TRBV6-1 and J usage is TRBJ1-6, with D unclear. This CDR3 contains 12 residues. The germline V gene has CDR1 MNHNS and CDR2 SASEGT. The ends were cut back, 10 bases at V and 8 bases at J, with 12 bases in the middle. The CDR3 loop is CATFDGHSPLHF. As DNA, the CDR3 is TGTGCCACCTTCGACGGCCATTCACCCCTCCACTTT.

This clonotype has ten or more counts. The chain employs TRBV27 and TRBJ1-2, with D possibly TRBD1 on 6 matching bases. Trimming pared 8 bases from V and 0 bases from J, leaving 10 bases between. The CDR3 runs 13 residues. Germline loops: CDR1 MNHEY, CDR2 SMNVEV (reference sequence). In DNA, the CDR3 is TGTGCCAGCGGACAGCTAGCTAACTATGGCTACACCTTC. Translating it yields CASGQLANYGYTF.

The sample holds a few counts of this clonotype. The chain employs TRBV27 and TRBJ1-5, with D perhaps TRBD1 (5 bases). V lost 3 bases to trimming and J lost 5 bases, with 14 bases between them. There are 15 residues in the CDR3. Per germline, CDR1 MNHEY and CDR2 SMNVEV (reference sequence). In nucleotides, the CDR3 is TGTGCCAGCAGTTTGGGGGGTCAAGACTATCAGCCCCAGCATTTT. It encodes CASSLGGQDYQPQHF.

The chain recombines TRBV2 with TRBJ1-6; TRBD1 matches 8 bases. Germline V gene lookup returns CDR1 SNHLY and CDR2 FYNNEI. After removal of 7 bases from V and 11 bases from J, the junction contained 13 bases not matched to a gene. The CDR3 extends over 15 amino acids. The CDR3 sequence is CASTGRTGISPPLHF. CDR3 coding DNA: TGTGCCAGCACCGGAAGGACAGGGATTTCACCACCCCTCCACTTT.

This clonotype has at least ten counts. CDR3 loop: CASSSPLGTAFF. CDR3 bases: TGTGCCAGCAGCTCACCCCTCGGGACGGCTTTCTTT. The J gene is TRBJ1-1, the V gene TRBV3-1; D possibly corresponds to TRBD1 (5 bases). With 5 bases removed from V and 11 bases from J, the gap between germline ends came to 15 bases. Germline V gene lookup returns CDR1 LGHDT and CDR2 YNNKEL (reference sequence). This CDR3 comprises 12 residues.

In this sample, this clonotype turned up many times. The chain is built from TRBV9 and TRBJ2-7, with 7 bases identical to TRBD2. From germline, CDR1 is SGDLS and CDR2 YYNGEE. The CDR3 contains 16 residues. The trim removed 3 bases at V and 7 bases at J, leaving 16 bases unmatched. In DNA, the CDR3 is TGTGCCAGCAGCGCATCCTCCGGGACTATCCCTTGGGAGCAGTACTTC. Translation gives CASSASSGTIPWEQYF.

This clonotype was observed at least ten times. The V call is TRBV19, the J call TRBJ2-1; 10 nucleotides agree with TRBD2. J lost 2 bases, V lost 4 bases, and 2 bases had no gene match. CDR1 is LNHDA and CDR2 is SQIVND in the germline V gene (reference sequence). The CDR3 covers 15 residues. Here the CDR3 reads CASSTLAGAYNEQFF. CDR3 nucleotides: TGTGCCAGTAGTACGCTAGCGGGGGCCTACAATGAGCAGTTCTTC.